Listed below are T cell receptor beta chains from one sample, sequenced in a study of blood T cells in healthy people across ages. MiXCR, applied by TCRdb to the 5' RACE reads, yields one record per CDR3 protein. This repertoire shows 750,000 or so distinct CDR3 sequences, 20% to 25% found once; its top ten account for more than 7.5%. In addition, the sample was reused for a study of T cells of mothers and their children.

Material: blood. The receptors originated from a boy younger than 18 in good health. Both conserved end residues are part of each CDR3. The order of the fields is J gene, V gene, D gene, clone size, CDR3 length, CDR3 protein, CDR3 DNA. A D gene is named only where the DNA matches it firmly. Not all rows give a size; the values are once, few, many and, for expanded clones, a class.

j_call: TRBJ1-1
v_call: TRBV10-3
d_call: NA
clone_size: NA
cdr3_length: 14
cdr3_aa: CAIGGTGRGTEAFF
cdr3_nt: TGTGCCATCGGGGGAACAGGGAGAGGCACTGAAGCTTTCTTT

j_call: TRBJ1-5
v_call: TRBV6-5
d_call: TRBD1
clone_size: few
cdr3_length: 14
cdr3_aa: CASSKGQANQPQHF
cdr3_nt: TGTGCCAGCAGTAAGGGACAGGCGAATCAGCCCCAGCATTTT

j_call: TRBJ2-7
v_call: TRBV11-1
d_call: NA
clone_size: NA
cdr3_length: 14
cdr3_aa: CASSLDRTAYEQYF
cdr3_nt: TGTGCCAGCAGCTTAGACAGGACAGCCTACGAGCAGTACTTC

j_call: TRBJ2-7
v_call: TRBV29-1
d_call: NA
clone_size: NA
cdr3_length: 14
cdr3_aa: CSVEPEGNPYEQYF
cdr3_nt: TGCAGCGTTGAGCCCGAGGGGAACCCCTACGAGCAGTACTTC

j_call: TRBJ1-1
v_call: TRBV6-5
d_call: NA
clone_size: NA
cdr3_length: 17
cdr3_aa: CASSYSGSRVSNTEAFF
cdr3_nt: TGTGCCAGCAGTTACTCAGGGAGCCGCGTTTCGAACACTGAAGCTTTCTTT

j_call: TRBJ2-1
v_call: TRBV2
d_call: TRBD1
clone_size: few
cdr3_length: 16
cdr3_aa: CASSSKDRESYNEQFF
cdr3_nt: TGTGCCAGCAGTTCTAAGGACAGGGAATCGTACAATGAGCAGTTCTTC

j_call: TRBJ2-5
v_call: TRBV29-1
d_call: TRBD1
clone_size: NA
cdr3_length: 13
cdr3_aa: CSVETGGRETQYF
cdr3_nt: TGCAGCGTTGAGACAGGGGGAAGGGAGACCCAGTACTTC

j_call: TRBJ2-7
v_call: TRBV28
d_call: NA
clone_size: NA
cdr3_length: 15
cdr3_aa: CASSLGGANSYEQYF
cdr3_nt: TGTGCCAGCAGTTTAGGAGGGGCAAACTCCTACGAGCAGTACTTC

j_call: TRBJ1-2
v_call: TRBV12-3/TRBV12-4
d_call: NA
clone_size: NA
cdr3_length: 13
cdr3_aa: CASSFPPNYGYTF
cdr3_nt: TGTGCCAGCAGTTTTCCACCTAACTATGGCTACACCTTC

j_call: TRBJ2-3
v_call: TRBV12-3/TRBV12-4
d_call: TRBD2
clone_size: NA
cdr3_length: 14
cdr3_aa: CASSSGTSVDTQYF
cdr3_nt: TGTGCCAGCAGTTCCGGGACTAGCGTTGATACGCAGTATTTT

j_call: TRBJ2-2
v_call: TRBV19
d_call: TRBD2
clone_size: NA
cdr3_length: 13
cdr3_aa: CASRTSGGGELFF
cdr3_nt: TGTGCCAGTAGGACTAGCGGAGGCGGGGAGCTGTTTTTT

j_call: TRBJ2-7
v_call: TRBV12-3/TRBV12-4
d_call: TRBD2
clone_size: few
cdr3_length: 13
cdr3_aa: CASGGRGVIEQYF
cdr3_nt: TGTGCCTCCGGGGGGAGGGGTGTCATCGAGCAGTACTTC

j_call: TRBJ2-1
v_call: TRBV10-3
d_call: NA
clone_size: few
cdr3_length: 12
cdr3_aa: CAISRDSEGQFF
cdr3_nt: TGTGCCATCAGTCGGGACTCCGAAGGGCAGTTCTTC

j_call: TRBJ2-4
v_call: TRBV2
d_call: TRBD1
clone_size: few
cdr3_length: 19
cdr3_aa: CASGGELGQGAPSKNIQYF
cdr3_nt: TGTGCCAGCGGGGGCGAATTAGGACAGGGTGCGCCTTCCAAAAACATTCAGTACTTC

j_call: TRBJ1-2
v_call: TRBV20-1
d_call: TRBD1
clone_size: NA
cdr3_length: 13
cdr3_aa: CSAIPGTGYGYTF
cdr3_nt: TGCAGTGCCATTCCCGGGACAGGTTATGGCTACACCTTC

j_call: TRBJ2-7
v_call: TRBV20-1
d_call: TRBD2
clone_size: few
cdr3_length: 15
cdr3_aa: CSARRLADVSYEQYF
cdr3_nt: TGCAGTGCTAGGAGACTAGCTGATGTCTCCTACGAGCAGTACTTC

j_call: TRBJ2-2
v_call: TRBV24-1
d_call: NA
clone_size: few
cdr3_length: 13
cdr3_aa: CATKDIDTGELFF
cdr3_nt: TGTGCCACTAAGGACATCGACACCGGGGAGCTGTTTTTT

j_call: TRBJ2-5
v_call: TRBV5-1
d_call: NA
clone_size: few
cdr3_length: 15
cdr3_aa: CASSYGRGVQETQYF
cdr3_nt: TGCGCCAGCAGCTACGGACGGGGAGTACAAGAGACCCAGTACTTC

j_call: TRBJ2-4
v_call: TRBV29-1
d_call: TRBD2
clone_size: few
cdr3_length: 16
cdr3_aa: CSVAPGDSGTSAIQYF
cdr3_nt: TGCAGCGTAGCGCCAGGCGATTCCGGGACTAGTGCCATTCAGTACTTC

j_call: TRBJ1-1
v_call: TRBV28
d_call: NA
clone_size: few
cdr3_length: 13
cdr3_aa: CASLWTANTEAFF
cdr3_nt: TGTGCCAGCCTTTGGACGGCGAACACTGAAGCTTTCTTT

j_call: TRBJ2-1
v_call: TRBV7-9
d_call: TRBD2
clone_size: NA
cdr3_length: 15
cdr3_aa: CASSSWTSPYNEQFF
cdr3_nt: TGTGCCAGCAGCTCTTGGACTAGCCCCTACAATGAGCAGTTCTTC

j_call: TRBJ2-7
v_call: TRBV6-5
d_call: TRBD1
clone_size: NA
cdr3_length: 14
cdr3_aa: CACARDRGPYEQYF
cdr3_nt: TGTGCCTGCGCCAGGGACAGGGGACCCTACGAGCAGTACTTC

j_call: TRBJ2-7
v_call: TRBV7-2
d_call: NA
clone_size: few
cdr3_length: 13
cdr3_aa: CASSPGFQYEQYF
cdr3_nt: TGTGCCAGCAGCCCTGGGTTCCAGTACGAGCAGTACTTC

j_call: TRBJ2-2
v_call: TRBV14
d_call: NA
clone_size: NA
cdr3_length: 16
cdr3_aa: CASSQLGAPNTGELFF
cdr3_nt: TGTGCCAGCAGCCAACTGGGCGCCCCGAACACCGGGGAGCTGTTTTTT

j_call: TRBJ1-1
v_call: TRBV27
d_call: NA
clone_size: NA
cdr3_length: 14
cdr3_aa: CASSLSAGSTEAFF
cdr3_nt: TGTGCCAGCAGTTTATCGGCGGGGAGCACTGAAGCTTTCTTT

j_call: TRBJ2-1
v_call: TRBV29-1
d_call: NA
clone_size: NA
cdr3_length: 13
cdr3_aa: CSVGGRRLDEQFF
cdr3_nt: TGCAGCGTGGGGGGCAGGCGCCTTGATGAGCAGTTCTTC

j_call: TRBJ2-3
v_call: TRBV27
d_call: NA
clone_size: NA
cdr3_length: 15
cdr3_aa: CASSSQTQSTDTQYF
cdr3_nt: TGTGCCAGCAGTTCCCAGACACAGAGCACAGATACGCAGTATTTT

j_call: TRBJ1-5
v_call: TRBV7-2
d_call: NA
clone_size: NA
cdr3_length: 15
cdr3_aa: CASSLDSNSNQPQHF
cdr3_nt: TGTGCCAGCAGCTTAGACAGCAATAGCAATCAGCCCCAGCATTTT

j_call: TRBJ1-6
v_call: TRBV28
d_call: NA
clone_size: NA
cdr3_length: 15
cdr3_aa: CASSFRSSYNSPLHF
cdr3_nt: TGTGCCAGCAGTTTTAGGAGCTCCTATAATTCACCCCTCCACTTT

j_call: TRBJ2-1
v_call: TRBV20-1
d_call: TRBD2
clone_size: NA
cdr3_length: 12
cdr3_aa: CSAREGGNEQFF
cdr3_nt: TGCAGTGCTAGAGAGGGAGGGAATGAGCAGTTCTTC

j_call: TRBJ2-3
v_call: TRBV3-1
d_call: NA
clone_size: NA
cdr3_length: 12
cdr3_aa: CASSPGPPTQYF
cdr3_nt: TGTGCCAGCAGCCCAGGGCCTCCTACGCAGTATTTT

j_call: TRBJ1-6
v_call: TRBV28
d_call: NA
clone_size: few
cdr3_length: 14
cdr3_aa: CASRVGSYNSPLHF
cdr3_nt: TGTGCCAGCAGAGTGGGCTCCTATAATTCACCCCTCCACTTT

j_call: TRBJ2-1
v_call: TRBV9
d_call: NA
clone_size: NA
cdr3_length: 14
cdr3_aa: CASSVNRDHVEQFF
cdr3_nt: TGTGCCAGCAGCGTAAACAGGGATCACGTCGAGCAGTTCTTC

j_call: TRBJ2-3
v_call: TRBV5-1
d_call: TRBD2
clone_size: NA
cdr3_length: 16
cdr3_aa: CASSSTAGGSTDTQYF
cdr3_nt: TGCGCCAGCAGCTCAACAGCGGGAGGGAGCACAGATACGCAGTATTTT

j_call: TRBJ2-7
v_call: TRBV9
d_call: TRBD2
clone_size: few
cdr3_length: 13
cdr3_aa: CASARREGYEQYF
cdr3_nt: TGTGCCAGCGCCAGGCGGGAGGGATACGAGCAGTACTTC

j_call: TRBJ2-1
v_call: TRBV27
d_call: NA
clone_size: few
cdr3_length: 13
cdr3_aa: CASSPLFGNEQFF
cdr3_nt: TGTGCCAGCAGCCCCCTCTTCGGCAATGAGCAGTTCTTC

j_call: TRBJ1-4
v_call: TRBV7-3
d_call: NA
clone_size: NA
cdr3_length: 13
cdr3_aa: CASSVGPNEKLFF
cdr3_nt: TGTGCCAGCAGTGTGGGACCAAATGAAAAACTGTTTTTT

j_call: TRBJ2-7
v_call: TRBV28
d_call: NA
clone_size: NA
cdr3_length: 13
cdr3_aa: CASSTQGPDEQYF
cdr3_nt: TGTGCCAGCTCTACACAGGGTCCGGACGAGCAGTACTTC

j_call: TRBJ2-2
v_call: TRBV29-1
d_call: NA
clone_size: NA
cdr3_length: 17
cdr3_aa: CSVGRPGESANTGELFF
cdr3_nt: TGCAGCGTTGGGAGACCAGGGGAATCGGCGAACACCGGGGAGCTGTTTTTT

j_call: TRBJ2-7
v_call: TRBV27
d_call: NA
clone_size: once
cdr3_length: 14
cdr3_aa: CASRAEGETYEQYF
cdr3_nt: TGTGCCAGCAGGGCTGAGGGCGAAACCTACGAGCAGTACTTC

j_call: TRBJ2-1
v_call: TRBV2
d_call: TRBD1
clone_size: few
cdr3_length: 13
cdr3_aa: CASSAYRGSEQFF
cdr3_nt: TGTGCCAGCAGTGCCTACAGGGGTAGTGAGCAGTTCTTC

j_call: TRBJ2-2
v_call: TRBV7-6
d_call: NA
clone_size: NA
cdr3_length: 17
cdr3_aa: CASSPSVEGDGTGELFF
cdr3_nt: TGTGCCAGCAGCCCCAGCGTGGAGGGGGATGGCACCGGGGAGCTGTTTTTT

j_call: TRBJ2-3
v_call: TRBV7-3
d_call: NA
clone_size: few
cdr3_length: 14
cdr3_aa: CASSPQPTTDTQYF
cdr3_nt: TGTGCCAGCAGCCCTCAGCCGACGACAGATACGCAGTATTTT

j_call: TRBJ2-6
v_call: TRBV27
d_call: NA
clone_size: few
cdr3_length: 15
cdr3_aa: CASSRHPSGANVLTF
cdr3_nt: TGTGCCAGCAGTCGGCATCCCTCTGGGGCCAACGTCCTGACTTTC

j_call: TRBJ2-5
v_call: TRBV2
d_call: NA
clone_size: NA
cdr3_length: 13
cdr3_aa: CASRANGQETQYF
cdr3_nt: TGTGCCAGCAGAGCTAACGGCCAAGAGACCCAGTACTTC

j_call: TRBJ2-1
v_call: TRBV15
d_call: NA
clone_size: NA
cdr3_length: 15
cdr3_aa: CATSREFVVGNEQFF
cdr3_nt: TGTGCCACCAGCAGAGAATTCGTGGTGGGCAATGAGCAGTTCTTC

j_call: TRBJ1-4
v_call: TRBV20-1
d_call: TRBD1
clone_size: NA
cdr3_length: 13
cdr3_aa: CSAGTGGGEKLFF
cdr3_nt: TGCAGTGCTGGGACAGGGGGGGGAGAAAAACTGTTTTTT

j_call: TRBJ1-2
v_call: TRBV15
d_call: NA
clone_size: few
cdr3_length: 16
cdr3_aa: CATSRDWGVGPYGYTF
cdr3_nt: TGTGCCACCAGCAGAGATTGGGGGGTCGGGCCTTATGGCTACACCTTC

j_call: TRBJ2-5
v_call: TRBV20-1
d_call: NA
clone_size: few
cdr3_length: 13
cdr3_aa: CSARGEGQETQYF
cdr3_nt: TGCAGTGCCAGGGGGGAGGGCCAAGAGACCCAGTACTTC